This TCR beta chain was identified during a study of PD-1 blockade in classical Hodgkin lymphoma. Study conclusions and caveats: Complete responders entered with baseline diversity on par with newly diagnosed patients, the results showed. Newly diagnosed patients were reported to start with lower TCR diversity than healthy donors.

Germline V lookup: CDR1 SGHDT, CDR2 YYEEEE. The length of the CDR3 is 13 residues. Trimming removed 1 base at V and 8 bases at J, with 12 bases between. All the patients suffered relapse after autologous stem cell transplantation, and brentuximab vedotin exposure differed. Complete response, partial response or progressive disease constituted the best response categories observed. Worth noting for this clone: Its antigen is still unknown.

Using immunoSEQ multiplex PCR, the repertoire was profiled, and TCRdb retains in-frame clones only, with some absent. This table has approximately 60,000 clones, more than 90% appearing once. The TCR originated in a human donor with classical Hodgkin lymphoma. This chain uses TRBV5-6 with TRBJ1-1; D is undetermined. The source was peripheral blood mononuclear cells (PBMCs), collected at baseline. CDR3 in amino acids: CASSLYDGEEAFF. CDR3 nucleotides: TGTGCCAGCAGCTTGTATGACGGGGAGGAAGCTTTCTTT.